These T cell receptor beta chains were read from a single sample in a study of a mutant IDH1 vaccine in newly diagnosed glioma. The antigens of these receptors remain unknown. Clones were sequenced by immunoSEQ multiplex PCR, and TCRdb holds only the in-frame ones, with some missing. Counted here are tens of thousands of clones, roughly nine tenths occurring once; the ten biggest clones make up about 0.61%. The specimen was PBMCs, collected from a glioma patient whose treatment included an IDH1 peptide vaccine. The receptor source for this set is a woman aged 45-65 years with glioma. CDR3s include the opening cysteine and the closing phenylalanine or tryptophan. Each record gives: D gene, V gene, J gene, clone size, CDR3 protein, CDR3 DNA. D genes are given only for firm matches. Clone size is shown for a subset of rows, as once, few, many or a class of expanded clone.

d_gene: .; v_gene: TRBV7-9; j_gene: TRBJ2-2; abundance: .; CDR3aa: CASSPPRQTGELFF; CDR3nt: TGTGCCAGCAGCCCGCCTCGCCAGACCGGGGAGCTGTTTTTT
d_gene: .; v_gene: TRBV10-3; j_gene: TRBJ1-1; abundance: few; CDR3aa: CAISPRMNTEAFF; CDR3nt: TGTGCCATCAGCCCACGGATGAACACTGAAGCTTTCTTT
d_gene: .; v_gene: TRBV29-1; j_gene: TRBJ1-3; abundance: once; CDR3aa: CSVVPDSGNTIYF; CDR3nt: TGCAGCGTTGTACCTGACAGCGGAAACACCATATATTTT
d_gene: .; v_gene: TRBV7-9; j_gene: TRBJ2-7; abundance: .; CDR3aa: CASSPESSYEQYF; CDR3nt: TGTGCCAGCAGCCCCGAAAGCTCCTACGAGCAGTACTTC
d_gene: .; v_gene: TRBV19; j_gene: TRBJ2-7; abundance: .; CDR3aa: CASSPSDSRSYEQYF; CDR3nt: TGTGCCAGTAGCCCTTCGGACAGCCGCTCCTACGAGCAGTACTTC
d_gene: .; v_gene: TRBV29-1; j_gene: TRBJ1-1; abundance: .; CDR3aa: CSAVGDWNTEAFF; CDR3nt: TGCAGCGCCGTGGGGGACTGGAACACTGAAGCTTTCTTT
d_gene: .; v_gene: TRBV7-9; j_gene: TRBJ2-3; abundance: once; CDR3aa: CASSRYRDAPDTQYF; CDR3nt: TGTGCCAGCAGCCGCTACAGGGACGCACCAGATACGCAGTATTTT
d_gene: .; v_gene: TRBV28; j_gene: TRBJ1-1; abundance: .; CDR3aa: CASSLRRTNTEAFF; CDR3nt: TGTGCCAGCAGTTTGAGACGGACGAACACTGAAGCTTTCTTT
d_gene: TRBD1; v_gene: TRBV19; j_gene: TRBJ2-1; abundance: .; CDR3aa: CASSVGTAANEQFF; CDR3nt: TGTGCCAGTAGTGTGGGGACAGCCGCGAATGAGCAGTTCTTC
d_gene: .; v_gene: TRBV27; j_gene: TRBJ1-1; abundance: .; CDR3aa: CASRPTGMNTEAFF; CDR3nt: TGTGCCAGCCGTCCCACGGGCATGAACACTGAAGCTTTCTTT
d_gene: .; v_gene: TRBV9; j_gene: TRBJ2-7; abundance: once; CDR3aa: CASSVDRDYEQYF; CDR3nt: TGTGCCAGCAGCGTAGATCGGGACTACGAGCAGTACTTC
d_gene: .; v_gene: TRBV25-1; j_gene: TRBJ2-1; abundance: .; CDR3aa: CASSDSGQGPQSEQFF; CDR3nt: TGTGCCAGCAGTGATTCCGGGCAGGGGCCCCAAAGTGAGCAGTTCTTC
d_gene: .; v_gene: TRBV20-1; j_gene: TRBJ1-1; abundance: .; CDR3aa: CSASWDVEAFF; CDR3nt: TGCAGTGCCAGCTGGGATGTTGAAGCTTTCTTT
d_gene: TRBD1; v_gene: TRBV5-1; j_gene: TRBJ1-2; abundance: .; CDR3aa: CASSPGTGGYGYIF; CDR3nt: TGCGCCAGCAGCCCGGGGACAGGGGGCTATGGCTACATCTTC
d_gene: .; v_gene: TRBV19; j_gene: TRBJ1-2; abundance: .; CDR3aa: CASSMWGDLYGYTF; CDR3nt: TGTGCCAGTAGTATGTGGGGGGATCTCTATGGCTACACCTTC
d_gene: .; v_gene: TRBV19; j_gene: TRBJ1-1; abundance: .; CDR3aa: CASSSQGSGTEAFF; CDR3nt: TGTGCCAGTAGTTCACAGGGATCAGGCACTGAAGCTTTCTTT
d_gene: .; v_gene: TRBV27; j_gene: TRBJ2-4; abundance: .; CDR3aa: CASSPSQGPKGNIQYF; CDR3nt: TGTGCCAGCAGTCCCTCGCAGGGTCCGAAAGGAAACATTCAGTACTTC
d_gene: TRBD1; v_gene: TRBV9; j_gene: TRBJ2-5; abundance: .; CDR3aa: CASSVVGQGPRETQYF; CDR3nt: TGTGCCAGCAGCGTAGTTGGACAGGGGCCCCGAGAGACCCAGTACTTC
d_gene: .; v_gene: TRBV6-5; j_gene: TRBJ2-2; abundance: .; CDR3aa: CASSTIAGELFF; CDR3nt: TGTGCCAGCAGTACTATTGCCGGGGAGCTGTTTTTT
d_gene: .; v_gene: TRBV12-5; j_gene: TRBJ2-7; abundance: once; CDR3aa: CASAAGYGDEQYF; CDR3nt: TGTGCTAGCGCCGCAGGCTATGGGGACGAGCAGTACTTC
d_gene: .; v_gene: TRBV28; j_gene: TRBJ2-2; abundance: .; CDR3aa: CASVQNSLNTGELFF; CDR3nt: TGTGCCAGCGTTCAGAACAGTTTGAACACCGGGGAGCTGTTTTTT
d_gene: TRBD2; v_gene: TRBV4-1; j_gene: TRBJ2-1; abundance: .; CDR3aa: CASSLGGSDYNEQFF; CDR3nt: TGCGCCAGCAGCCTGGGGGGGAGTGACTACAATGAGCAGTTCTTC
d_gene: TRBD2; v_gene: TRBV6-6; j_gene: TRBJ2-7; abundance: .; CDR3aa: CATYTSGKIEQYF; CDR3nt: TGTGCCACCTATACTAGCGGTAAAATTGAGCAGTACTTC
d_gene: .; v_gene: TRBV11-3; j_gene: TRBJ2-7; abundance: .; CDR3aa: CASSLRDINEQYF; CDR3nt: TGTGCCAGCAGCCTCCGGGACATCAACGAGCAGTACTTC
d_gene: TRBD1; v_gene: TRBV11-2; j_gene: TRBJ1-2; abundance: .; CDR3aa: CASSLAGTGFYGYTF; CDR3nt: TGTGCCAGCAGCTTAGCCGGGACAGGGTTCTATGGCTACACCTTC
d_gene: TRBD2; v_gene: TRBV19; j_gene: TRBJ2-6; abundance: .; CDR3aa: CASSIKGTGILAGFGANVLTF; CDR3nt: TGTGCCAGTAGTATAAAGGGGACCGGCATACTAGCGGGATTTGGGGCCAACGTCCTGACTTTC
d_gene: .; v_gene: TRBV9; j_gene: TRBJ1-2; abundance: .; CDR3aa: CASSVGVGPNYGYTF; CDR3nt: TGTGCCAGCAGCGTAGGAGTTGGCCCAAACTATGGCTACACCTTC
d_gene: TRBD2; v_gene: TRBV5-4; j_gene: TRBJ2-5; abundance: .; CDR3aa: CASSRSGRAGETQYF; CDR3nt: TGTGCCAGCAGCCGTAGCGGGAGGGCCGGGGAGACCCAGTACTTC
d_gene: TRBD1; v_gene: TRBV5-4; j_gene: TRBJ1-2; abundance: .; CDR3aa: CASSRTGAYNYGYTF; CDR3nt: TGTGCCAGCTCCCGGACAGGGGCTTATAACTATGGCTACACCTTC
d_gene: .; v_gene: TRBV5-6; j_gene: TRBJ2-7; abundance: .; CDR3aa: CASSRDVSYEQYF; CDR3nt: TGTGCCAGCAGCCGGGACGTCTCCTACGAGCAGTACTTC
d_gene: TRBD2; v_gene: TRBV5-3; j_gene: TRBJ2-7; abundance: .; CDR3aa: CARSWRPSGGVYEQYF; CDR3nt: TGTGCCAGAAGCTGGCGGCCTAGCGGGGGGGTCTACGAGCAGTACTTC
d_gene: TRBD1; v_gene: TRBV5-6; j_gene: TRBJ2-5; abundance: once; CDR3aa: CASSPDRGLQETQYF; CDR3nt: TGTGCCAGCAGCCCGGACAGGGGGCTGCAAGAGACCCAGTACTTC
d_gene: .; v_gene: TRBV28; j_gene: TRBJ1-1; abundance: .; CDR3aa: CASSQQGRVTEAFF; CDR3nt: TGTGCCAGCAGTCAACAGGGAAGGGTCACTGAAGCTTTCTTT
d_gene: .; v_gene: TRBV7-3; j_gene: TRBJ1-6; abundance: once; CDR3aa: CASSTGSSYNSPLHF; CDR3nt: TGTGCCAGCAGCACGGGGAGCTCCTATAATTCACCCCTCCACTTT
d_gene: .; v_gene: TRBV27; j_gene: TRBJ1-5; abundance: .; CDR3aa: CASSLFGGSNQPQHF; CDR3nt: TGTGCCAGCAGTTTATTCGGGGGGAGCAATCAGCCCCAGCATTTT
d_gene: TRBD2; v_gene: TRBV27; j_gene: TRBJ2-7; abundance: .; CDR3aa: CASSLRGRGALSYEQYF; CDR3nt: TGTGCCAGCAGTTTACGGGGGCGGGGGGCATTGTCCTACGAGCAGTACTTC
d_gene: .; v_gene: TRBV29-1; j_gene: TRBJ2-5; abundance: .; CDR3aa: CSAAHSQETQYF; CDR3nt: TGCAGCGCCGCTCACTCCCAAGAGACCCAGTACTTC
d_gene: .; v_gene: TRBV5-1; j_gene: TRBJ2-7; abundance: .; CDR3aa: CASSPDPGILYEQYF; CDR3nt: TGCGCCAGCAGCCCCGACCCCGGGATCCTCTACGAGCAGTACTTC
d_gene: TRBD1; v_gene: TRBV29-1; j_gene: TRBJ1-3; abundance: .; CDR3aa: CSVGTGPGNTIYF; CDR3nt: TGCAGCGTGGGGACAGGCCCTGGAAACACCATATATTTT
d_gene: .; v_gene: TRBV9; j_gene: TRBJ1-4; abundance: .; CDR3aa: CASSVGDSGGEKLFF; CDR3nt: TGTGCCAGCAGCGTAGGGGACTCCGGTGGTGAAAAACTGTTTTTT
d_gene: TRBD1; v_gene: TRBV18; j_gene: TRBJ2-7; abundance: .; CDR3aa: CASSHGQGYEQYF; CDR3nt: TGTGCCAGCTCACACGGACAGGGATACGAGCAGTACTTC
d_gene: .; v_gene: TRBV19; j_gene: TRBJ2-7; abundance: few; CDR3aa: CASTQGYEQYF; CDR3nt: TGTGCCAGTACCCAGGGCTACGAGCAGTACTTC